The 7 T cell receptor beta chains given below trace back to one sample, sequenced in a study of graft-versus-host responses after intestinal transplantation. Only in-frame clones appear in the TCRdb table, and some are missing; sequencing was by immunoSEQ multiplex PCR. Among around 90,000 clones listed, over 85% were seen once. These receptors have no known antigen. This specimen consisted of unstimulated CD8+ T cells sorted from spleen or lymph node cells, obtained before intestinal transplant. Receptors originate from a human donor who received an intestinal transplant.

This sequence joins TRBV28 and TRBJ2-7, with 7 bases lining up with TRBD2. V was pared by 4 bases and J by 6 bases, with 9 bases of the junction left unmatched. The CDR3 spans 14 residues. Germline assignment: CDR1 MDHEN and CDR2 SYDVKM. In DNA form, the CDR3 reads TGTGCCAGCAGTTCAACCGGGACTAATTCCGAGCAGTACTTC. It is translated as CASSSTGTNSEQYF.

Points on this clone: Its ends do not fully match the called genes, so a read error is possible. The chain combines TRBV13 with TRBJ1-1, with D uncertain. The CDR3 loop spans 12 amino acids. Germline V gene data show CDR1 as PRHDT and CDR2 as FYEKMQ (reference sequence). CDR3 DNA sequence: TGTGCCAGCTTAGCCATGAACACTGAAGCTCTCTTT. As protein: CASLAMNTEALF.

This chain uses TRBV5-4 with TRBJ2-7; 9 positions agree with TRBD1. Per the germline V gene, CDR1 is SGHNT and CDR2 is YYREEE (reference sequence). Unmatched junction bases numbered 6, after V lost 4 bases and J lost 7 bases. The CDR3 is 13 amino acids. The CDR3 bases are TGTGCCAGCAGCCGGGACAGGGTGGAAGAGCAGTACTTC. Translation: CASSRDRVEEQYF. The full variable domain, its missing parts supplied by reference TRBV5-4 and TRBJ2-7, is ETGVTQSPTHLIKTRGQQVTLRCSSQSGHNTVSWYQQALGQGPQFIFQYYREEENGRGNFPPRFSGLQFPNYSSELNVNALELDDSALYLCASSRDRVEEQYFGPGTRLTVT.

This clone was recorded once. This chain connects TRBV4-1 to TRBJ1-5; 8 bases are shared with TRBD1. The CDR3 spans 18 residues. Germline CDR1 and CDR2: MGHRA and YSYEKL. V gave up 7 bases and J gave up 5 bases; unmatched junction bases: 19. CDR3 DNA sequence: TGCGCCAGCAACCGAAAGGGGGGAGGACAGGGATGGGATCAGCCCCAGCATTTT. This sequence encodes CASNRKGGGQGWDQPQHF.

The CDR3 here is CASSLVGGNEQFF. In DNA form, the CDR3 reads TGTGCCAGCAGCTTAGTAGGGGGCAATGAGCAGTTCTTC. The rearrangement uses TRBV7-9 and TRBJ2-1, with a weak D call TRBD1 (6 bases). Germline V gives CDR1 SEHNR, CDR2 FQNEAQ (reference sequence). The CDR3 is 13 residues long. V lost 1 base, J lost 6 bases, and 7 bases lay in between.

The chain uses TRBV25-1 and TRBJ2-7, with 7 bases that match TRBD1. Germline CDR1 MGHDK, CDR2 SYGVNS. The ends lost 3 bases at V and 1 base at J; junction bases unmatched: 6. This CDR3 spans 15 amino acids. The CDR3 loop is CASSDLRDRSYEQYF. The CDR3, as DNA: TGTGCCAGCAGTGACCTAAGGGACAGATCCTACGAGCAGTACTTC.

This rearrangement joins TRBV18 to TRBJ1-2; 9 bases line up with TRBD1. There are 16 residues in the CDR3. Germline V CDR1 and CDR2: KGHSH, LQKENI. Trimming at V came to 0 bases and at J to 3 bases, leaving 5 bases not matched to a gene. The CDR3 here is CASSPPQGARYYGYTF. The CDR3 DNA reads as TGTGCCAGCTCACCACCACAGGGGGCGCGCTACTATGGCTACACCTTC.